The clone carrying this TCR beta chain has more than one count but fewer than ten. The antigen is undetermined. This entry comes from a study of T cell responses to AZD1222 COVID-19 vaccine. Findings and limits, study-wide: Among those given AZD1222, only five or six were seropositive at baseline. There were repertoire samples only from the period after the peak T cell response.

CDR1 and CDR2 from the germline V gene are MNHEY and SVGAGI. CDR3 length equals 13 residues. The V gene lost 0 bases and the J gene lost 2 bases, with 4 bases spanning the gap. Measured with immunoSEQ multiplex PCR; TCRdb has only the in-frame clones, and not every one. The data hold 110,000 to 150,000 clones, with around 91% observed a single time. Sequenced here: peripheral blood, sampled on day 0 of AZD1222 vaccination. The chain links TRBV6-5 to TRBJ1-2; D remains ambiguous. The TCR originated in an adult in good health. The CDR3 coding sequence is TGTGCCAGCAGTTACTCCAGGAACTATGGCTACACCTTC. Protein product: CASSYSRNYGYTF.